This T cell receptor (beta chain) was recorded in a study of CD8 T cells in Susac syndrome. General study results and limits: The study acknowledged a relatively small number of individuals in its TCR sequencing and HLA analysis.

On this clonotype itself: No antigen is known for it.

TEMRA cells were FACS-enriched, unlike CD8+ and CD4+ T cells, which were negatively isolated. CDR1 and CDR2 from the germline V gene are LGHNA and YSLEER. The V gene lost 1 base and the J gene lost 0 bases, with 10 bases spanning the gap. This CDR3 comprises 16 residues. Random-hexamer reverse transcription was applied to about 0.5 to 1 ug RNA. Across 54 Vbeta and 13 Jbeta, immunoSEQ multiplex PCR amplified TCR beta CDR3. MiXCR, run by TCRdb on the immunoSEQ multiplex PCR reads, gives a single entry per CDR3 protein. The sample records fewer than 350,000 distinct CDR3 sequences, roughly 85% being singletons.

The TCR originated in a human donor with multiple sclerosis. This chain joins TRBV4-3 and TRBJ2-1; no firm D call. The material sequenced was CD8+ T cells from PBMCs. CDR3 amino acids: CASSQAHRSSYNEQFF. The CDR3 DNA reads TGCGCCAGCAGCCAAGCCCACCGGAGCTCCTACAATGAGCAGTTCTTC.